A selection of T cell receptor beta chains follows, all from one sample in a study of siplizumab effects on memory and regulatory T cells. The assay was immunoSEQ multiplex PCR, and TCRdb's table has in-frame clones only and misses some. The data show 110,000 or so clones, 85% to 95% seen once. Sequenced material: CD4+ T cells sorted from blood. The receptors come from a human donor in good health. CDR3s include the opening cysteine and the closing phenylalanine or tryptophan. The D gene is left open where the match is weak. Clone size appears in some rows only: once, few, many, or a class for an expanded clone.

d_call	j_call	clone_size	v_call	cdr3_aa	cdr3_nt
NA	TRBJ2-1	NA	TRBV27	CASKRRGQYNEQFF	TGTGCCAGCAAGCGGCGGGGGCAATACAATGAGCAGTTCTTC
TRBD1	TRBJ2-5	NA	TRBV9	CASSDRDRRVVTQYF	TGTGCCAGCAGCGACCGGGACAGGCGCGTAGTGACCCAGTACTTC
NA	TRBJ2-7	NA	TRBV18	CASSPDGSYEQYF	TGTGCCAGCTCACCCGACGGTTCCTACGAGCAGTACTTC
NA	TRBJ1-5	NA	TRBV4-2	CASSQDWGSQPQHF	TGTGCCAGCAGCCAAGATTGGGGTAGTCAGCCCCAGCATTTT
NA	TRBJ2-1	NA	TRBV4-2	CASSQDLISPYNEQFF	TGTGCCAGCAGCCAAGATTTGATAAGTCCCTACAATGAGCAGTTCTTC
NA	TRBJ1-3	NA	TRBV5-5	CASSLDPGAGNTIYF	TGTGCCAGCAGCTTGGATCCGGGGGCTGGAAACACCATATATTTT
TRBD1	TRBJ2-3	NA	TRBV15	CATSRDQGATDTQYF	TGTGCCACCAGCAGAGATCAGGGGGCGACAGATACGCAGTATTTT
NA	TRBJ1-1	NA	TRBV5-5	CASSPRWVGDTEAFF	TGTGCCAGCAGCCCAAGGTGGGTTGGGGACACTGAAGCTTTCTTT
NA	TRBJ2-4	NA	TRBV5-4	CASSPPGRSGKNIQYF	TGTGCCAGCAGCCCCCCGGGGAGGTCCGGCAAAAACATTCAGTACTTC
NA	TRBJ1-2	NA	TRBV11-2	CASSSRRVNGYTF	TGTGCCAGCAGCTCGAGGAGGGTGAATGGCTACACCTTC
NA	TRBJ2-1	NA	TRBV7-9	CAIEPPGAYYNEQFF	TGTGCTATCGAACCCCCGGGAGCCTACTACAATGAGCAGTTCTTC
NA	TRBJ1-1	few	TRBV2	CASSPLPGTEAFF	TGTGCCAGCAGTCCCCTGCCGGGCACTGAAGCTTTCTTT
NA	TRBJ2-3	NA	TRBV27	CASSPVNLGAGTDTQYF	TGTGCCAGCAGTCCAGTCAATTTGGGGGCTGGCACAGATACGCAGTATTTT
NA	TRBJ2-1	NA	TRBV11-3	CASSLEPEQFF	TGTGCCAGCAGTTTAGAGCCTGAGCAGTTCTTC